The 30 T cell receptor beta chains reported below all come from one sample, sequenced in a study of blood T cell repertoires in COVID-19. Libraries were prepared by immunoSEQ multiplex PCR; TCRdb keeps only in-frame clonotypes and omits some of them. The sample has 350,000 to 450,000 clones, roughly 86% seen once. The sample consisted of peripheral blood. The source of these receptors is a woman aged 60-70 years with COVID-19, enrolled during active disease.

The rearrangement joins TRBV5-3 to TRBJ1-1, with 7 bases identical to TRBD1. Being an ORF, TRBV5-3 has a function that is uncertain. Trimming at V came to 2 bases and at J to 10 bases, leaving 17 bases not matched to a gene. This CDR3 is built from 16 residues. As DNA, the CDR3 is TGTGCCAGAAGCTTACTCGCCAAAGACAGGGCTCGAGGAGCTTTCTTT. Protein product: CARSLLAKDRARGAFF.

This chain links TRBV4-1 with TRBJ1-5; no clear D gene. The CDR3 covers 16 residues. The germline V gene encodes CDR1 MGHRA and CDR2 YSYEKL. Trimming took off 0 bases at V and 0 bases at J, with 9 bases between the two ends. The CDR3: CASSQDGPHSNQPQHF. For the CDR3, the DNA is TGCGCCAGCAGCCAAGATGGGCCGCATAGCAATCAGCCCCAGCATTTT.

V and J are TRBV11-3 and TRBJ2-3; TRBD2 aligns across 10 bases. Germline V gene lookup returns CDR1 SGHNT and CDR2 YENEEA. The CDR3 totals 16 residues. The J segment lost 2 bases and the V segment lost 5 bases, leaving 7 bases of the junction unmatched. The CDR3: CASSNKRGGFTDTQYF. The CDR3 nucleotides are TGTGCCAGCAGCAACAAGCGGGGGGGATTCACAGATACGCAGTATTTT.

V is TRBV5-8 and J is TRBJ2-7; D uncertain. The V and J ends lost 5 bases and 3 bases respectively, with 18 bases between them. From germline, CDR1 is SGHTS and CDR2 YDEGEE. This CDR3 comprises 15 residues. The CDR3 bases are TGTGCCAGCAGACCTGAGCAACCTGTTATCTACGAGCAGTACTTC. Encoded protein: CASRPEQPVIYEQYF. Filled out from reference TRBV5-8 and TRBJ2-7, the complete variable domain reads EAGVTQSPTHLIKTRGQQATLRCSPISGHTSVYWYQQALGLGLQFLLWYDEGEERNRGNFPPRFSGRQFPNYSSELNVNALELEDSALYLCASRPEQPVIYEQYFGPGTRLTVT.

The V call is TRBV9, the J call TRBJ1-3, with D maybe TRBD1 (6 bases). The CDR3 consists of 15 residues. V lost 2 bases, J lost 1 base, and 10 bases lay in between. Germline values: CDR1 SGDLS, CDR2 YYNGEE. CDR3 residues: CASSVVGQSGNTIYF. Here the CDR3 DNA reads TGTGCCAGCAGCGTTGTCGGACAGTCTGGAAACACCATATATTTT. Together with reference TRBV9 and TRBJ1-3, the CDR3 gives the full variable domain: DSGVTQTPKHLITATGQRVTLRCSPRSGDLSVYWYQQSLDQGLQFLIQYYNGEERAKGNILERFSAQQFPDLHSELNLSSLELGDSALYFCASSVVGQSGNTIYFGEGSWLTVV.

The rearrangement links TRBV29-1 to TRBJ2-2, with 7 nucleotides matching TRBD2. This CDR3 is 15 amino acids long. The ends lost 7 bases at V and 1 base at J; junction bases unmatched: 9. Germline CDR1 is SQVTM and CDR2 is ANQGSEA. For the CDR3, the DNA is TGCAGCGCCTCAGCGGGGTTTCAGAACACCGGGGAGCTGTTTTTT. It specifies CSASAGFQNTGELFF.

The chain combines TRBV2 with TRBJ2-5; 12 positions agree with TRBD1. V was pared by 5 bases and J by 5 bases, with 6 bases of the junction left unmatched. The CDR3 loop spans 15 amino acids. Germline CDR1 and CDR2: SNHLY and FYNNEI. The CDR3 reads CASSPGGTGGETQYF. The CDR3 DNA sequence: TGTGCCAGCAGTCCTGGGGGGACAGGGGGCGAGACCCAGTACTTC.

V is TRBV18 and J is TRBJ1-3, with D possibly matching TRBD1 (5 bases). CDR3 length: 17 residues. With 3 bases removed from V and 1 base from J, the gap between germline ends came to 16 bases. Per the germline V gene, CDR1 is KGHSH and CDR2 is LQKENI. CDR3 sequence (DNA): TGTGCCAGCTCACCGACGGGGGGGGAACTTTCTGGAAACACCATATATTTT. Its protein product is CASSPTGGELSGNTIYF.

This chain links TRBV11-2 with TRBJ2-1; TRBD2 matches at 7 bases. J lost 3 bases, V lost 2 bases, and 4 bases had no gene match. The CDR3 length is 15 residues. The V gene's germline CDR1 is SGHAT and CDR2 FQNNGV. The CDR3 region has the DNA TGTGCCAGCAGCTTAAATGGCGGGGGCTACAATGAGCAGTTCTTC. Amino acids: CASSLNGGGYNEQFF.

This clone came up once. The chain carries TRBV28 and TRBJ2-7, with 9 nucleotides matching TRBD1. This CDR3 has 16 amino acids. V shed 2 bases and J 0 bases; nucleotides not matched to a gene: 5. Germline CDR1 MDHEN, CDR2 SYDVKM. CDR3 DNA sequence: TGTGCCAGCAGTTTAGTTGGGACAGGGAGCTCCTACGAGCAGTACTTC. It is translated as CASSLVGTGSSYEQYF.

This clone was detected once. The chain recombines TRBV2 with TRBJ1-1, with TRBD1 matching 7 bases. CDR3 size: 16 residues. V shed 4 bases, J shed 0 bases, and the junction held 8 bases outside the gene matches. CDR1 is SNHLY and CDR2 is FYNNEI in the germline V gene. The DNA of the CDR3 is TGTGCCAGCAGTGCTAGGTTGGACAGGCTGAACACTGAAGCTTTCTTT. Amino acids: CASSARLDRLNTEAFF.

V usage is TRBV7-2 and J usage is TRBJ2-5, with TRBD2 identical over 11 bases. V shed 3 bases, J shed 1 base, and the junction held 4 bases outside the gene matches. The CDR3 consists of 16 residues. The V gene's germline CDR1 is SGHTA and CDR2 FQGNSA. The CDR3 DNA sequence: TGTGCCAGCAGCTTTCTACTAGCGGGGGCCCAAGAGACCCAGTACTTC. It specifies CASSFLLAGAQETQYF.

The rearrangement links TRBV19 to TRBJ1-2, with D maybe TRBD1 (5 bases). Between the trimmed V and J ends, which lost 7 bases and 3 bases, there was a span of 12 bases. The V gene's germline CDR1 is LNHDA and CDR2 SQIVND (reference sequence). This CDR3 spans 13 amino acids. The CDR3 is CASKPGRHYGYTF. The CDR3 coding sequence is TGTGCCAGTAAGCCAGGGCGCCACTATGGCTACACCTTC.

V gene TRBV10-3 combines with J gene TRBJ1-6; D is perhaps TRBD1 (6 bases). V was clipped by 6 bases and J by 9 bases, with 12 bases between them. This CDR3 spans 13 amino acids. The germline V gene has CDR1 ENHRY and CDR2 SYGVKD. CDR3 amino acids: CAIRLEQGSPLHF. Here the CDR3 DNA reads TGTGCCATCAGACTCGAACAGGGTTCACCCCTCCACTTT.

The rearrangement links TRBV5-1 to TRBJ1-6; 9 bases line up with TRBD1. There are 14 residues in the CDR3. J gave up 10 bases and V 2 bases, and 4 bases lay outside the gene matches. Germline CDR1 is SGHRS and CDR2 is YFSETQ. The CDR3 protein is CASSFGQGSSPLHF. The CDR3, as DNA: TGCGCCAGCAGCTTCGGACAGGGGAGCTCACCCCTCCACTTT.

This chain connects TRBV5-1 to TRBJ1-6, with TRBD1 identical over 7 bases. CDR3 length: 15 amino acids. From germline, CDR1 is SGHRS and CDR2 YFSETQ. The V and J ends lost 0 bases and 9 bases, in that order; junction bases with no gene match: 6. The chain's CDR3 is CASSLGRGDSSPLHF. The CDR3 bases are TGCGCCAGCAGCTTGGGCAGGGGGGATAGTTCACCCCTCCACTTT.

This chain connects TRBV6-2 or TRBV6-3 to TRBJ2-7; 7 positions match TRBD2. The V segment lost 5 bases and the J segment 4 bases; nucleotides outside the gene matches: 11. The germline V gene encodes CDR1 MNHEY and CDR2 SVGEGT. This CDR3 has 15 amino acids. The CDR3 here is CASSDGLREGYEQYF. The CDR3 DNA follows: TGTGCCAGCAGTGATGGACTGAGGGAGGGGTACGAGCAGTACTTC.

This clone came up once. The chain links TRBV14 to TRBJ1-1; D remains ambiguous. The CDR3 length is 15 residues. With 0 bases removed from V and 5 bases from J, the gap between germline ends came to 13 bases. CDR1 and CDR2 (germline): SGHDN, FVKESK. The DNA for the CDR3 is TGTGCCAGCAGCCAAGAATTCCCCTCGGGGACTGAAGCTTTCTTT. Amino acids: CASSQEFPSGTEAFF.

This clone was observed once. The rearrangement links TRBV28 to TRBJ2-1; weak D call: TRBD1 (6 bases). CDR3 length: 15 amino acids. Germline values: CDR1 MDHEN, CDR2 SYDVKM. V was shortened by 5 bases and J by 0 bases, with 11 bases between the two germline ends. CDR3 protein: CASSTGTSSYNEQFF. As DNA, the CDR3 is TGTGCCAGCAGTACAGGGACAAGCTCCTACAATGAGCAGTTCTTC.

The CDR3 DNA sequence: TGCGCCAGCAGCACTGGAGAGGCCCCCAATGAGCAGTTCTTC. Amino acid sequence: CASSTGEAPNEQFF. The chain combines TRBV5-1 with TRBJ2-1, with D hard to call. CDR1 is SGHRS and CDR2 is YFSETQ in the germline V gene. The CDR3 length is 14 residues. The V gene lost 4 bases and the J gene lost 6 bases, with 14 bases spanning the gap.

The chain has TRBV10-3 and TRBJ2-7; a weak D match, TRBD2 (6 bases). The CDR3 covers 15 residues. V gave up 0 bases and J gave up 3 bases, with 12 bases separating them. Per the germline V gene, CDR1 is ENHRY and CDR2 is SYGVKD. CDR3 residues: CAISESGGKFYEQYF. The DNA for the CDR3 is TGTGCCATCAGTGAGTCGGGGGGTAAATTCTACGAGCAGTACTTC.

The genes are TRBV29-1 and TRBJ2-1, with a tentative D call TRBD1 (8 bases). The V gene's germline CDR1 is SQVTM and CDR2 ANQGSEA. Trimming removed 6 bases at V and 6 bases at J, with 24 bases between. The CDR3 totals 16 residues. Here the CDR3 reads CSVRPLGTGGGNEQFF. CDR3 coding DNA: TGCAGCGTCCGTCCATTAGGGACAGGCGGGGGCAATGAGCAGTTCTTC.

The V gene is TRBV6-2 or TRBV6-3, the J gene TRBJ1-1, with TRBD1 identical over 10 bases. Trimming removed 6 bases from V and 2 bases from J; junction bases left unmatched: 9. Germline CDR1 is MNHEY and CDR2 is SVGEGT. There are 16 residues in the CDR3. CDR3: CASSPRQGARNTEAFF. The CDR3 DNA reads TGTGCCAGCAGCCCTCGACAGGGGGCAAGAAACACTGAAGCTTTCTTT.

The chain recombines TRBV5-6 with TRBJ1-2; no clear D gene. Trimming took 1 base from V and 6 from J, leaving 16 bases between them. This CDR3 spans 15 amino acids. Germline V CDR1 and CDR2: SGHDT, YYEEEE. The CDR3 protein is CASSLLAGVIHGYTF. The CDR3 DNA reads TGTGCCAGCAGCTTGTTAGCCGGGGTCATCCATGGCTACACCTTC.

The J gene is TRBJ1-4, the V gene TRBV19, with 8 bases aligning to TRBD1. V shed 3 bases and J 13 bases; nucleotides not matched to a gene: 7. The length of the CDR3 is 13 residues. The germline V gene has CDR1 LNHDA and CDR2 SQIVND (reference sequence). As DNA, the CDR3 is TGTGCCAGTAGTATCCTGGCAGGGGGCTCACTGTTTTTT. Translating gives CASSILAGGSLFF. Drawing the rest from reference TRBV19 and TRBJ1-4, the complete variable domain is DGGITQSPKYLFRKEGQNVTLSCEQNLNHDAMYWYRQDPGQGLRLIYYSQIVNDFQKGDIAEGYSVSREKKESFPLTVTSAQKNPTAFYLCASSILAGGSLFFGSGTQLSVL.

This clone was recorded only once. The chain is built from TRBV9 and TRBJ2-3; possibly TRBD2 for D (6 bases). V was cut by 0 bases and J by 4 bases, with 12 bases left in between. This CDR3 has 15 residues. Germline V CDR1 and CDR2: SGDLS, YYNGEE. This CDR3 is CASSVGLEVADTQYF. CDR3 coding DNA: TGTGCCAGCAGCGTAGGACTAGAGGTCGCAGATACGCAGTATTTT.

The V gene is TRBV2, the J gene TRBJ1-5, with D tentatively TRBD1 (6 bases). The V and J ends lost 5 bases and 3 bases respectively, with 14 bases between them. The CDR3 covers 15 residues. CDR1 is SNHLY and CDR2 is FYNNEI in the germline V gene. CDR3 in DNA: TGTGCCAGCAGTTCGACCAGGGGTCTCAATCAGCCCCAGCATTTT. Protein sequence: CASSSTRGLNQPQHF.

The rearrangement uses TRBV5-1 and TRBJ1-1; possible D gene TRBD1, 5 bases. The CDR3 spans 12 residues. Germline V gene sequence: CDR1 SGHRS, CDR2 YFSETQ. Deletions cut 1 base from V and 7 bases from J, with 8 bases between. In DNA, the CDR3 is TGCGCCAGCAGCTTGCAAGGGGATGAAGCTTTCTTT. Residues: CASSLQGDEAFF.

The chain combines TRBV19 with TRBJ1-6, with TRBD1 matching over 7 bases. V shed 0 bases, J shed 7 bases, and the junction held 3 bases outside the gene matches. Germline loops: CDR1 LNHDA, CDR2 SQIVND (reference sequence). The CDR3 runs 15 residues. The CDR3 DNA reads TGTGCCAGTAGTATAGAACAGGGGAGGAATTCACCCCTCCACTTT. Translated, it gives CASSIEQGRNSPLHF.

This clone was seen only once. The rearrangement links TRBV2 to TRBJ1-3; TRBD1 might be the D (5 bases). Germline CDR1 SNHLY, CDR2 FYNNEI. The CDR3 is 15 residues long. V gave up 7 bases and J gave up 4 bases, with 17 bases separating them. In DNA, the CDR3 is TGTGCCAGCACCCCAGGGTTCGGATCGGGAAACACCATATATTTT. As protein: CASTPGFGSGNTIYF.